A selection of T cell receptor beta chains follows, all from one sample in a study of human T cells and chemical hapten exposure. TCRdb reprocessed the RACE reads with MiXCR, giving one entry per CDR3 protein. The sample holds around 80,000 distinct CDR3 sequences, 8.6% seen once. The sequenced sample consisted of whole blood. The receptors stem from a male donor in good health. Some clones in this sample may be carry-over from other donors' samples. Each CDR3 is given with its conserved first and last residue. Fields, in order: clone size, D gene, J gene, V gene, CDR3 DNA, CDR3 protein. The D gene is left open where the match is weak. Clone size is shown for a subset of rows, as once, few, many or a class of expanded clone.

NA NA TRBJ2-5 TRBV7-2 TGTGCCAGCAGCTTAGTAACTAGTAAAGAGACCCAGTACTTC CASSLVTSKETQYF
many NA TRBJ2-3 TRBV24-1 TGTGCCACCAGTGATACCGCCACAGATACGCAGTATTTT CATSDTATDTQYF
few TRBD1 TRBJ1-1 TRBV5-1 TGCGCCAGCAGCTCGGGACAGGGGGCTGTAAGTAACACTGAAGCTTTCTTT CASSSGQGAVSNTEAFF
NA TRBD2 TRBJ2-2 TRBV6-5 TGTGCCAGCAGAGAAGGCGGGGGGCCGAACACCGGGGAGCTGTTTTTT CASREGGGPNTGELFF
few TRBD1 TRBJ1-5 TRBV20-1 TGCAGTGCTAGAAAAGCTACAGGGGAGGGTCGGGCCCAGCATTTT CSARKATGEGRAQHF
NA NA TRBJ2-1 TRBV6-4 TGTGCCAGCAGTGACCGGGAGTTGAATGAGCAGTTCTTC CASSDRELNEQFF
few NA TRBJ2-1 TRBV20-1 TGCAGTGCTAGGAGTAGGGAGAAATCCTACAATGAGCAGTTCTTC CSARSREKSYNEQFF
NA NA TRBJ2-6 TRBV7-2 TGTGCCAGCAGCTCGGGACGGTCCTTCTCTGGGGCCAACGTCCTGACTTTC CASSSGRSFSGANVLTF
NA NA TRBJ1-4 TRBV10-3 NA CAISESGRQLMKNCFF
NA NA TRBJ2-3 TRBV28 TGTGCCAGCAGTTTACAGGGGGGGCCAGATACGCAGTATTTT CASSLQGGPDTQYF
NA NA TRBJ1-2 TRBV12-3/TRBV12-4 TGTGCCAGCAGTTTGGGGCAGGTCGCTCACTATGTCTACACCTTC CASSLGQVAHYVYTF
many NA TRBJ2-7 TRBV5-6 TGTGCCAGCAGCTTGGGGGCCGGAGGCGAGCAGTACTTC CASSLGAGGEQYF
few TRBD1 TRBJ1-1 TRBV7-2 TGTGCCAGCAGCCACGGACAGGCCCTGAACACTGAAGCTTTCTTT CASSHGQALNTEAFF
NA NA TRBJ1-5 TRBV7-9 TGTGCCAGCAGCTTAGATAGGGATAGCAATCAGCCCCAGCATTTT CASSLDRDSNQPQHF
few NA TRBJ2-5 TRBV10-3 TGTGCCATCAGTGACAGGAACCAAGAGACCCAGTACTTC CAISDRNQETQYF
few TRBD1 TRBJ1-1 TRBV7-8 TGTGCCAGCAGCTCCCGGGACAGGGTGGGGAACACTGAAGCTTTCTTT CASSSRDRVGNTEAFF
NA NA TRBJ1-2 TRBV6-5 TGTGCCAGCAGTCCGCTTATGGGGGTAGGGTATGGCTACACCTTC CASSPLMGVGYGYTF
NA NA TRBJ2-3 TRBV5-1 TGCGCCAGCAGCTTGGACTATAGCACAGATACGCAGTATTTT CASSLDYSTDTQYF
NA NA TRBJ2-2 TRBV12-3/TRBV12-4 TGTGCCAGCAGTTCAAGTCCGAACACCGGGGAGCTGTTTTTT CASSSSPNTGELFF
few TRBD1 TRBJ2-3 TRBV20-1 TGCAGTGCTCGCACAGGGGATTCGCAGTATTTT CSARTGDSQYF
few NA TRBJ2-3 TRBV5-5 TGTGCCAGCAGCTTGGACCCGGGCAGCACAGATACGCAGTATTTT CASSLDPGSTDTQYF
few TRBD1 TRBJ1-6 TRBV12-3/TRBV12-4 TGTGCCAGCAGTTCCCGACAGGGCTATAATTCACCCCTCCACTTT CASSSRQGYNSPLHF
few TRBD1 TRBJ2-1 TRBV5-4 TGTGCCAGCAGCAACGACAGGGGCCTGAGCTCCTACAATGAGCAGTTCTTC CASSNDRGLSSYNEQFF
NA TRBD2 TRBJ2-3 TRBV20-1 TGCAGTGCTATAGCGGGTCGGGGAGTAGATACGCAGTATTTT CSAIAGRGVDTQYF
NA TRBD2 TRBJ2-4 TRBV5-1 TGCGCCAGCAGCTTGGAAGGACTAGCGGGGGGGGACATTCAGTACTTC CASSLEGLAGGDIQYF
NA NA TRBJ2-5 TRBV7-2 TGTGCCAGCAGCCTATTTCGAGCAGAGACCCAGTACTTC CASSLFRAETQYF
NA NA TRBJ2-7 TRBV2 TGTGCCAGCAATGCCGTTTTCTCCTACGAGCAGTACTTC CASNAVFSYEQYF
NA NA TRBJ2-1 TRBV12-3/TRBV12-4 TGTGCCAGCAGTACTAACAATGAGCAGTTCTTC CASSTNNEQFF
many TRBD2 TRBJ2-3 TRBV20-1 TGCAGTGCTAGAGGGGCGGGAGAAGAGACCCCGCCACATGATACGCAGTATTTT CSARGAGEETPPHDTQYF